Sequencing of this T cell receptor (beta chain) was carried out in a study of blood T cell repertoires in COVID-19. Study-level information: Samples of COVID-19 (acute and convalescent) were obtained from the United States, Italy and Spain.

In the original workflow: Reference gene primer amplification gave estimated nucleated cell counts. The method was immunoSEQ multiplex PCR; TCRdb's version includes in-frame clones alone and lacks a portion of them. That table gives V, J and clone size, and the DNA gave D and trimming. The data show some 150,000 clones, approximately 81% seen once. Between the trimmed V and J ends, which lost 0 bases and 5 bases, there was a span of 14 bases. Germline loops: CDR1 SGDLS, CDR2 YYNGEE. CDR3 length equals 15 residues. The chain couples TRBV9 to TRBJ1-1, with D perhaps matching TRBD1 (5 bases). Sequenced material: peripheral blood. This clonotype originated in a woman in her sixties or seventies with active or convalescent COVID-19. CDR3 residues: CASSVEGIRGTEAFF. The CDR3 coding sequence is TGTGCCAGCAGCGTAGAGGGCATCCGGGGGACTGAAGCTTTCTTT.